The 20 T cell receptor beta chains presented below share a single source sample, sequenced in a study of CD8 T cells in ankylosing spondylitis. One entry per CDR3 protein, called by TCRdb with MiXCR from the 5' RACE reads. The sample gives 650,000 to 800,000 distinct CDR3 sequences, around 20% of which show up once; around 19% is in the top ten. Antigens of these TCRs are unknown. General observations from the study: Blood of patients with ankylosing spondylitis appeared to be characterized by a TCR beta motif of fewer than 10 highly homologous variants.

The source material was blood, either unsorted or a sorted T cell fraction (not recorded which). The receptor source for this set is a male donor with ankylosing spondylitis.

J is TRBJ2-1 and V is TRBV4-2; 7 bases agree with TRBD2. CDR3 length: 16 residues. The V and J ends lost 1 base and 7 bases, in that order; junction bases with no gene match: 10. Per the germline V gene, CDR1 is LGHNA and CDR2 is YNFKEQ. The CDR3 loop reads CASSQVLGGGGNEQFF. The DNA of the CDR3 is TGTGCCAGCAGCCAAGTACTTGGCGGGGGTGGTAATGAGCAGTTCTTC.

J is TRBJ2-7 and V is TRBV20-1, with D possibly TRBD1 on 5 matching bases. The CDR3 runs to 12 residues. V was cut by 2 bases and J by 11 bases, with 16 bases left in between. Germline CDR1 reads DFQATT; CDR2 reads SNEGSKA (reference sequence). The CDR3: CSARPPWGQKYF. In DNA, the CDR3 is TGCAGTGCTAGACCTCCCTGGGGCCAGAAGTACTTC.

This clonotype has just a few counts. CDR3 sequence: CASSRTSVRDSYEQYF. CDR3 nucleotides: TGCGCCAGCAGCCGAACTAGCGTCCGGGACTCCTACGAGCAGTACTTC. The rearrangement joins TRBV4-1 to TRBJ2-7, with TRBD2 identical over 7 bases. Germline V lookup: CDR1 MGHRA, CDR2 YSYEKL. V dropped 4 bases and J dropped 0; count of bases not matched to a gene: 9. CDR3 length: 16 amino acids.

The gene calls are TRBV3-1 and TRBJ1-5; 8 bases are a match to TRBD1. The CDR3 spans 13 residues. Germline CDR1 reads LGHDT; CDR2 reads YNNKEL (reference sequence). J lost 7 bases, V lost 8 bases, and 7 bases had no gene match. CDR3 region: CASGTGSGQPQHF. Written as DNA, the CDR3 is TGTGCCAGCGGGACAGGCTCGGGGCAGCCCCAGCATTTT.

This clonotype was found a few times. The J gene is TRBJ1-1, the V gene TRBV20-1, with TRBD1 as a possible D gene (6 bases). CDR1 is DFQATT, CDR2 SNEGSKA, per germline (reference sequence). V gave up 6 bases and J gave up 0 bases, with 11 bases separating them. The CDR3 is 13 amino acids. The CDR3 coding sequence is TGCAGTGCCATCGGACAGATGAACACTGAAGCTTTCTTT. Protein: CSAIGQMNTEAFF.

This clonotype was seen only a few times. This chain links TRBV29-1 with TRBJ1-1, with a weak D call TRBD1 (6 bases). The CDR3 sequence is 13 residues long. V was trimmed by 4 bases and J by 1 base, leaving 10 bases between them. In germline, CDR1 is SQVTM, CDR2 ANQGSEA. The CDR3 DNA follows: TGCAGCGTTGGTGAGACAGGGAACACTGAAGCTTTCTTT. It yields the protein CSVGETGNTEAFF. Combining the CDR3 with reference TRBV29-1 and TRBJ1-1 gives the whole variable domain SAVISQKPSRDICQRGTSLTIQCQVDSQVTMMFWYRQQPGQSLTLIATANQGSEATYESGFVIDKFPISRPNLTFSTLTVSNMSPEDSSIYLCSVGETGNTEAFFGQGTRLTVV.

CDR3 nucleotide sequence: TGTGCCAGCAGTTTGGGGACAGGGGGATTCCAAGAGACCCAGTACTTC. It yields the protein CASSLGTGGFQETQYF. The chain recombines TRBV12-3 or TRBV12-4 with TRBJ2-5; 11 bases line up with TRBD1. V lost 3 bases and J lost 1; bases outside the gene matches: 4. CDR3 length: 16 amino acids.

This clonotype occurred a few times. V and J are TRBV3-1 and TRBJ2-7, with 8 bases that match TRBD1. The J segment lost 2 bases and the V segment lost 3 bases, leaving 6 bases of the junction unmatched. This CDR3 has 15 residues. Germline CDR1 and CDR2: LGHDT and YNNKEL (reference sequence). The CDR3 spells CASSQPGQETYEQYF. The CDR3 nucleotides are TGTGCCAGCAGCCAGCCGGGACAGGAAACCTACGAGCAGTACTTC.

The rearrangement joins TRBV5-1 to TRBJ2-5; 11 bases line up with TRBD1. Germline V gene lookup returns CDR1 SGHRS and CDR2 YFSETQ. The CDR3 extends over 17 amino acids. With V trimmed by 0 bases and J by 5 bases, 9 bases remained unmatched. CDR3 coding DNA: TGCGCCAGCAGCTTGGGCCTGTGGACAGGGGGCTTGGAGACCCAGTACTTC. Translated: CASSLGLWTGGLETQYF. The variable domain in full, completed from reference TRBV5-1 and TRBJ2-5, reads KAGVTQTPRYLIKTRGQQVTLSCSPISGHRSVSWYQQTPGQGLQFLFEYFSETQRNKGNFPGRFSGRQFSNSRSEMNVSTLELGDSALYLCASSLGLWTGGLETQYFGPGTRLLVL.

This clonotype has just a few counts. V is TRBV9 and J is TRBJ2-3, with D possibly TRBD2 on 6 matching bases. The germline V gene has CDR1 SGDLS and CDR2 YYNGEE. The germline V and J ends were trimmed by 4 bases and 2 bases, with 14 bases remaining between them. The length of the CDR3 is 15 residues. The CDR3 nucleotides read TGTGCCAGCAGCCCAGCCGGGACTTTCACAGATACGCAGTATTTT. This codes for CASSPAGTFTDTQYF.

V is TRBV6-5 and J is TRBJ1-1; a weak D match, TRBD1 (5 bases). The CDR3 is 16 amino acids. The ends were cut back, 1 base at V and 1 base at J, with 13 bases in the middle. In germline, CDR1 is MNHEY, CDR2 SVGAGI. CDR3 loop: CASSYYAGARNTEAFF. The DNA of the CDR3 is TGTGCCAGCAGTTACTACGCCGGGGCGCGGAACACTGAAGCTTTCTTT.

Only a few counts were recorded for this clonotype. This sequence joins TRBV30 and TRBJ2-3; D may correspond to TRBD1 or TRBD2 (5 bases each). Between the trimmed V and J ends, which lost 0 bases and 3 bases, there was a span of 10 bases. The germline CDR1 and CDR2 sequences are GTSNPN and SVGIG (reference sequence). CDR3 length: 14 amino acids. CDR3 sequence: CAWSVGTGTDTQYF. In nucleotides, the CDR3 is TGTGCCTGGAGTGTTGGGACGGGGACAGATACGCAGTATTTT.

V and J are TRBV11-3 and TRBJ1-1; TRBD1 matches 9 bases. CDR1 and CDR2 (germline): SGHNT, YENEEA. This CDR3 has 15 residues. V was clipped by 5 bases and J by 8 bases; unmatched bases: 12. The CDR3 loop is CASSHIQGAITEAFF. In DNA, the CDR3 is TGTGCCAGCAGCCACATACAGGGGGCAATAACCGAAGCTTTCTTT.

At least ten counts were recorded for this clonotype. This chain links TRBV12-3 or TRBV12-4 with TRBJ2-5; D is unresolved. Trimming removed 2 bases from V and 5 bases from J, with 6 bases in between. This CDR3 spans 12 amino acids. The CDR3 reads CASSLRPETQYF. CDR3 coding DNA: TGTGCCAGCAGTTTACGCCCGGAGACCCAGTACTTC.

This clonotype came up many times. The rearrangement uses TRBV28 and TRBJ2-1; 11 bases line up with TRBD2. V shed 2 bases, J shed 5 bases, and the junction held 2 bases outside the gene matches. Per the germline V gene, CDR1 is MDHEN and CDR2 is SYDVKM. This CDR3 comprises 15 residues. The CDR3 region is CASSLGTSGNNEQFF. CDR3 nucleotide sequence: TGTGCCAGCAGTTTAGGGACTAGCGGAAACAATGAGCAGTTCTTC.

The V gene is TRBV7-9, the J gene TRBJ1-3; D perhaps matches TRBD1 (5 bases). CDR3 length: 16 amino acids. CDR1 is SEHNR, CDR2 FQNEAQ, per germline (reference sequence). Trimming took 5 bases from V and 4 from J, leaving 18 bases between them. DNA for the CDR3: TGTGCCAGCAGCGACACGACGACAGCGCCGGGAAACACCATATATTTT. This encodes CASSDTTTAPGNTIYF.

This chain links TRBV25-1 with TRBJ2-7; 9 bases align to TRBD1. Germline V gives CDR1 MGHDK, CDR2 SYGVNS. The CDR3 totals 17 residues. Germline trimming cut 3 bases from V and 3 bases from J; bases unmatched to any gene: 12. In nucleotides, the CDR3 is TGTGCCAGCAGTGAGCCCCCCGGGGACAGGGAGGTCTACGAGCAGTACTTC. It encodes CASSEPPGDREVYEQYF.

The genes are TRBV20-1 and TRBJ1-1; D perhaps matches TRBD1 (5 bases). Trimming took 6 bases from V and 2 from J, leaving 13 bases between them. CDR3 size: 13 residues. Per germline, CDR1 DFQATT and CDR2 SNEGSKA (reference sequence). CDR3 in amino acids: CSAPRGTNTEAFF. CDR3 in DNA: TGCAGTGCCCCGAGGGGCACAAACACTGAAGCTTTCTTT.

There are a few counts of this clonotype. The chain employs TRBV9 and TRBJ1-6, with D hard to call. Germline CDR1 SGDLS, CDR2 YYNGEE. The CDR3 runs to 16 residues. The V end lost 0 bases, the J end lost 0 bases, and 7 bases lay between the germline ends. The CDR3 sequence is CASSVVGDSYNSPLHF. DNA of the CDR3: TGTGCCAGCAGCGTAGTCGGGGACTCCTATAATTCACCCCTCCACTTT.

The V and J genes are TRBV27 and TRBJ1-2; 8 bases are shared with TRBD1. Germline CDR1 reads MNHEY; CDR2 reads SMNVEV (reference sequence). Trimming removed 5 bases from V and 4 bases from J; junction bases left unmatched: 6. The CDR3 has 14 amino acids. CDR3 nucleotides: TGTGCCAGCAGTACCGGGACAGGACTCTATGGCTACACCTTC. It encodes CASSTGTGLYGYTF.